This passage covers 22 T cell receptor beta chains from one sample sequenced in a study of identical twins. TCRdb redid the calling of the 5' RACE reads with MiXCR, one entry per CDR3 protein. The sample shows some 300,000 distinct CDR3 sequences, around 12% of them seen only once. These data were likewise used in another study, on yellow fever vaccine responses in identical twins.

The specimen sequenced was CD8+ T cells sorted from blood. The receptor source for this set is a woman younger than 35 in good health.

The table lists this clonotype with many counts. The CDR3 DNA reads as TGCAGCGTTCAGGACAGGGACGAGCAGTACTTC. Its protein is CSVQDRDEQYF. The chain carries TRBV29-1 and TRBJ2-7; TRBD1 agrees at 8 bases. Germline loops: CDR1 SQVTM, CDR2 ANQGSEA. Losses at the gene ends were 5 bases for V and 5 bases for J; bases not matched to a gene: 2. This CDR3 has 11 residues.

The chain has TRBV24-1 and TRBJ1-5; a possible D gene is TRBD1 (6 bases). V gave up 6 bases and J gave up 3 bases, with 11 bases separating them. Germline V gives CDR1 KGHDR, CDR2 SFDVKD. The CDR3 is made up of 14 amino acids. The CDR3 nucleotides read TGTGCCACCAGTAGGCAGGGGTACAATCAGCCCCAGCATTTT. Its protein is CATSRQGYNQPQHF.

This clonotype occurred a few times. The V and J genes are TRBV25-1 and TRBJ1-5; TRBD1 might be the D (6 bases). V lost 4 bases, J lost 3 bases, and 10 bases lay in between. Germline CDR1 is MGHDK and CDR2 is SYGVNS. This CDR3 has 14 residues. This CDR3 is CASSGGQFNQPQHF. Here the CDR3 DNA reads TGTGCCAGCAGTGGAGGACAGTTCAATCAGCCCCAGCATTTT.

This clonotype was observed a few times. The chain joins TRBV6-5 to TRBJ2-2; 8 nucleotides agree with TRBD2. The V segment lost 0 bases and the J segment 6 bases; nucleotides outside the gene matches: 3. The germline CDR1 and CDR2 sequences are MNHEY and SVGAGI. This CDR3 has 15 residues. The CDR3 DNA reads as TGTGCCAGCAGTTACTCTTCAGCGGGAGCCGGGGAGCTGTTTTTT. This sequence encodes CASSYSSAGAGELFF.

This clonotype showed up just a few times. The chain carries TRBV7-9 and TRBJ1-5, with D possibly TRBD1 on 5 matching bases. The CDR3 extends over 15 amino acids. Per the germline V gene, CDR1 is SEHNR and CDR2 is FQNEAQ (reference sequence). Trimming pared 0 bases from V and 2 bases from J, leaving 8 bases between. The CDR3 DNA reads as TGTGCCAGCAGCTTAGCGGGGGTGGGCAATCAGCCCCAGCATTTT. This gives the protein CASSLAGVGNQPQHF. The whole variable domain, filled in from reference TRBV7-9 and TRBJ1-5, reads DTGVSQNPRHKITKRGQNVTFRCDPISEHNRLYWYRQTLGQGPEFLTYFQNEAQLEKSRLLSDRFSAERPKGSFSTLEIQRTEQGDSAMYLCASSLAGVGNQPQHFGDGTRLSIL.

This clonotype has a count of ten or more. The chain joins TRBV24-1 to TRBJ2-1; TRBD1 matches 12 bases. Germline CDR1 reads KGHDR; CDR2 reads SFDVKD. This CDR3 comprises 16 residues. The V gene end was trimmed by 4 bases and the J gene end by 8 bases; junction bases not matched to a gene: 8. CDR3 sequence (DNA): TGTGCCACCAGTGACCCCGGGACAGGGGGCTTGGATGAGCAGTTCTTC. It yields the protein CATSDPGTGGLDEQFF.

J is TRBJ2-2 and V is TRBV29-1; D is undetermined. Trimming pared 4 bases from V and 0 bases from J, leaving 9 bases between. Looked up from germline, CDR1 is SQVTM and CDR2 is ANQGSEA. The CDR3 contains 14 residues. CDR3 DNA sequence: TGCAGCGTTGCTTCTGGGCCGAACACCGGGGAGCTGTTTTTT. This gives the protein CSVASGPNTGELFF.

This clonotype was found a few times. The CDR3 region is CATRAGGTDTQYF. For the CDR3, the DNA is TGTGCCACCAGGGCGGGGGGCACAGATACGCAGTATTTT. The rearrangement joins TRBV24-1 to TRBJ2-3; TRBD2 agrees at 7 bases. Germline CDR1 is KGHDR and CDR2 is SFDVKD. The CDR3 loop spans 13 amino acids. The J segment lost 1 base and the V segment lost 7 bases, leaving 1 base of the junction unmatched.

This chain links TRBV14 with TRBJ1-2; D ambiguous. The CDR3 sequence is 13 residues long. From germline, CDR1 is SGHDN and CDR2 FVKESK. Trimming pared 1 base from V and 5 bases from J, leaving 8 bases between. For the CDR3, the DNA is TGTGCCAGCAGCCAAGGGGTGAGGTATGGCTACACCTTC. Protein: CASSQGVRYGYTF.

The CDR3 region is CASGDSVLEKLFF. The CDR3 bases are TGTGCTAGTGGGGACAGCGTATTGGAAAAACTGTTTTTT. V usage is TRBV12-5 and J usage is TRBJ1-4; perhaps TRBD1 as D (6 bases). Germline lookup yields CDR1 LGHNT and CDR2 FRNRAP. The CDR3 loop spans 13 amino acids. V was pared by 6 bases and J by 8 bases, with 13 bases between.

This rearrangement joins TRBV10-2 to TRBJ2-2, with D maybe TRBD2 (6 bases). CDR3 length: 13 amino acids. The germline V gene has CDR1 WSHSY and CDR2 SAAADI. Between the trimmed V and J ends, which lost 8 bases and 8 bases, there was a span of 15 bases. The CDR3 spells CASSPGGPGELFF. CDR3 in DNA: TGCGCCAGCTCCCCCGGAGGGCCAGGGGAGCTGTTTTTT.

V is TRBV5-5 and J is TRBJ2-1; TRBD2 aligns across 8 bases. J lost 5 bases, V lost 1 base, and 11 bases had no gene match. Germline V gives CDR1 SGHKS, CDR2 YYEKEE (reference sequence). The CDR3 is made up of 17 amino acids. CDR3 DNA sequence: TGTGCCAGCAGCTTGTGGCTACTAGCGGCGAACGACAATGAGCAGTTCTTC. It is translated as CASSLWLLAANDNEQFF.

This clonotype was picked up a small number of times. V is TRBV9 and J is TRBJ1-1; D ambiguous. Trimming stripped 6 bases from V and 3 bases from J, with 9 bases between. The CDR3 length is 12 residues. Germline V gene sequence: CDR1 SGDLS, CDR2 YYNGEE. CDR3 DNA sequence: TGTGCCAGCAAGAGGTCGGACACTGAAGCTTTCTTT. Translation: CASKRSDTEAFF.

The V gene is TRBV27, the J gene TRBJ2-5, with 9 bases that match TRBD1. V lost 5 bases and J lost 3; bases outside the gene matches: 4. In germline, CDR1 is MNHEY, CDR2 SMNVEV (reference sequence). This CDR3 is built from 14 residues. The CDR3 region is CASSGGQGEETQYF. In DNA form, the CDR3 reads TGTGCCAGCAGTGGGGGACAGGGTGAAGAGACCCAGTACTTC.

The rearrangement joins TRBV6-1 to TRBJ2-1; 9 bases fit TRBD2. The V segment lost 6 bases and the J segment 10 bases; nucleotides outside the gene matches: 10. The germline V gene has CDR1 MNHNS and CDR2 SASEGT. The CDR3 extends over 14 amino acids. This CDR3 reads CASRPGLAFSEQFF. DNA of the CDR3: TGTGCCAGCAGACCGGGACTAGCTTTCAGCGAGCAGTTCTTC.

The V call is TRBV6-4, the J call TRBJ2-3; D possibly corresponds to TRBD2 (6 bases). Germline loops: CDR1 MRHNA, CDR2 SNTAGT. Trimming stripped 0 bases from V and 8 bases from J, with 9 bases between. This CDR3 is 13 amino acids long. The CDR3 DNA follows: TGTGCCAGCAGTGACTCGACTAGTGGTACGCAGTATTTT. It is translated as CASSDSTSGTQYF.

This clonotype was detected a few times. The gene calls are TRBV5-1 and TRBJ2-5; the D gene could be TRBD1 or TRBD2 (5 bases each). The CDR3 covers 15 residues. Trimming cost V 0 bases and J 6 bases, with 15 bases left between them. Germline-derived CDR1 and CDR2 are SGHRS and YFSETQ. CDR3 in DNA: TGCGCCAGCAGCTTGGTGCTGGGGGTGTGGAAGACCCAGTACTTC. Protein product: CASSLVLGVWKTQYF.

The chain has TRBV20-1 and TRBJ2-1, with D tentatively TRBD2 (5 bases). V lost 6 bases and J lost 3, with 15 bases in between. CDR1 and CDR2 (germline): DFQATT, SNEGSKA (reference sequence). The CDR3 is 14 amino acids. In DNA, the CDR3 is TGCAGTGCCCTGACGGTTGGGAGCTACAATGAGCAGTTCTTC. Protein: CSALTVGSYNEQFF.

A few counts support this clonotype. The CDR3 protein is CASSQLGQGVGEQFF. The CDR3 DNA sequence: TGTGCCAGCAGCCAACTAGGACAGGGGGTGGGTGAGCAGTTCTTC. The chain has TRBV3-1 and TRBJ2-1, with 10 positions matching TRBD1. CDR3 length: 15 amino acids. The V and J ends lost 2 bases and 9 bases, in that order; junction bases with no gene match: 7. Germline V gene data show CDR1 as LGHDT and CDR2 as YNNKEL (reference sequence).

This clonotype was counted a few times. The CDR3 nucleotides read TGTGCCAGCAGTCCCCCGGCCGTAAACTCTAACTATGGCTACACCTTC. This codes for CASSPPAVNSNYGYTF. This chain joins TRBV28 and TRBJ1-2; D is undetermined. The CDR3 runs 16 residues. Per the germline V gene, CDR1 is MDHEN and CDR2 is SYDVKM. With 5 bases removed from V and 0 bases from J, the gap between germline ends came to 16 bases.

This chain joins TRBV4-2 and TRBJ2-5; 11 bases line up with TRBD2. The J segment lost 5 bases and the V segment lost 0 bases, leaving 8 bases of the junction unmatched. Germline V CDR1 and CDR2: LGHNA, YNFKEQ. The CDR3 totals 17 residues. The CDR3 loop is CASSQDILAGGGETQYF. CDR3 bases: TGTGCCAGCAGCCAAGATATCCTAGCGGGAGGAGGTGAGACCCAGTACTTC.

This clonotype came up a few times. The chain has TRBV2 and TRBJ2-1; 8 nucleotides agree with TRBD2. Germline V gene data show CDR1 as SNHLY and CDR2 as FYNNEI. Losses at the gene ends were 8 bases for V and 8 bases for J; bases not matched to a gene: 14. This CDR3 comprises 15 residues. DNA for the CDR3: TGTGCCAGCGGGTTTTCGGGGGGGCCGGTCGATGAGCAGTTCTTC. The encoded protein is CASGFSGGPVDEQFF.